This passage covers 9 T cell receptor beta chains from one sample sequenced in a study of technical replicates of blood from several donors. Using immunoSEQ multiplex PCR, the repertoire was profiled, and TCRdb retains in-frame clones only, with some absent. The table shows approximately 12,000 clones, with roughly nine tenths occurring only once. Material: PBMCs. These receptors came from a human donor in good health.

The rearrangement links TRBV30 to TRBJ2-7; no clear D. Germline V gene lookup returns CDR1 GTSNPN and CDR2 SVGIG (reference sequence). With 8 bases removed from V and 4 bases from J, the gap between germline ends came to 15 bases. This CDR3 comprises 12 residues. The CDR3 sequence: CAVSQSPYEQYF. In DNA form, the CDR3 reads TGTGCCGTAAGTCAAAGCCCTTACGAGCAGTACTTC. Filled out from reference TRBV30 and TRBJ2-7, the complete variable domain reads SQTIHQWPATLVQPVGSPLSLECTVEGTSNPNLYWYRQAAGRGLQLLFYSVGIGQISSEVPQNLSASRPQDRQFILSSKKLLLSDSGFYLCAVSQSPYEQYFGPGTRLTVT.

The CDR3 is CASSSRLAGAQYF. The CDR3 bases are TGTGCCAGCAGCTCCAGACTAGCGGGGGCCCAGTACTTC. V and J are TRBV7-6 and TRBJ2-5, with TRBD2 identical over 12 bases. Germline values: CDR1 SGHVS, CDR2 FNYEAQ. The CDR3 consists of 13 residues. With 4 bases clipped from V and 9 bases from J, the junction kept 3 bases outside the gene matches.

The chain uses TRBV5-6 and TRBJ1-3, with D perhaps TRBD1 (6 bases). Germline V CDR1 and CDR2: SGHDT, YYEEEE. The CDR3 spans 14 residues. Trimming removed 4 bases from V and 3 bases from J, with 11 bases in between. CDR3 protein: CASSLTGSGNTIYF. CDR3 coding DNA: TGTGCCAGCAGCCTTACAGGGAGTGGAAACACCATATATTTT.

CDR3 sequence (DNA): TGTGCCAGCAGCAACAGGGGCTTTGACATTCAGTACTTC. The encoded protein is CASSNRGFDIQYF. The chain employs TRBV7-9 and TRBJ2-4; 7 nucleotides line up with TRBD1. Losses at the gene ends were 5 bases for V and 8 bases for J; bases not matched to a gene: 6. In germline, CDR1 is SEHNR, CDR2 FQNEAQ (reference sequence). This CDR3 contains 13 residues.

V and J are TRBV5-1 and TRBJ1-2; 7 bases fit TRBD1. Germline V gives CDR1 SGHRS, CDR2 YFSETQ. The V and J ends lost 0 bases and 7 bases, in that order; junction bases with no gene match: 6. This CDR3 is 14 amino acids long. The CDR3 loop is CASSLGQGEIGYTF. CDR3 in DNA: TGCGCCAGCAGCTTGGGGCAGGGGGAAATTGGCTACACCTTC.

The V call is TRBV27, the J call TRBJ2-5; possible D gene TRBD1, 6 bases. Germline V gene data show CDR1 as MNHEY and CDR2 as SMNVEV (reference sequence). The CDR3 has 15 residues. V dropped 6 bases and J dropped 4 bases, with 18 bases sitting between them. The CDR3 region has the DNA TGTGCCAGCAGCTATCAGGACAGTACAAGAGAGACCCAGTACTTC. It translates to CASSYQDSTRETQYF.

This chain links TRBV27 with TRBJ2-7, with 7 bases aligning to TRBD1. V lost 7 bases and J lost 2; bases outside the gene matches: 8. The CDR3 runs to 14 residues. Per the germline V gene, CDR1 is MNHEY and CDR2 is SMNVEV (reference sequence). CDR3 in DNA: TGTGCCAGCACTCTAAGTCAGGGGGCCTACGAGCAGTACTTC. This translates into CASTLSQGAYEQYF.

The rearrangement uses TRBV11-2 and TRBJ1-4; 7 nucleotides line up with TRBD1. Germline CDR1 and CDR2: SGHAT and FQNNGV. With V trimmed by 3 bases and J by 0 bases, 4 bases remained unmatched. This CDR3 is built from 16 residues. The CDR3 here is CASSLGQFATNEKLFF. CDR3 sequence (DNA): TGTGCCAGCAGCTTGGGACAGTTTGCAACTAATGAAAAACTGTTTTTT.

The rearrangement joins TRBV15 to TRBJ2-7, with a tentative D call TRBD1 (6 bases). The CDR3 length is 15 residues. The germline V gene has CDR1 LNHNV and CDR2 YYDKDF (reference sequence). V was pared by 0 bases and J by 5 bases, with 14 bases between. Written as DNA, the CDR3 is TGTGCCACCAGCAGAGAACCGCGGACAGACCACGAGCAGTACTTC. This encodes CATSREPRTDHEQYF.